The 21 T cell receptor beta chains given below trace back to one sample, sequenced in a study of T cell repertoires in aging, cancer and after chemotherapy. A mixed TRB-A/B primer pool amplified rearranged TRB by multiplex touch-down PCR. TCRdb redid the calling of the multiplex PCR reads with MiXCR, one entry per CDR3 protein. The table shows about 1,500 distinct CDR3 sequences, with about 60% occurring only once. The template was genomic DNA from peripheral blood, not RNA. The sequenced material came from blood. These TCRs come from a human donor with a blood cancer.

This clonotype was detected only a few times. The chain joins TRBV19 to TRBJ2-3, with 7 bases lining up with TRBD2. Germline CDR1 LNHDA, CDR2 SQIVND (reference sequence). Trimming at V came to 7 bases and at J to 2 bases, leaving 6 bases not matched to a gene. This CDR3 is built from 14 residues. The chain's CDR3 is CASKYGGFTDTQYF. Written as DNA, the CDR3 is TGTGCCAGTAAATACGGGGGGTTCACAGATACGCAGTATTTT.

This clonotype was detected only a few times. V is TRBV30 and J is TRBJ2-1; TRBD2 matches 8 bases. J gave up 6 bases and V 3 bases, and 10 bases lay outside the gene matches. Germline-derived CDR1 and CDR2 are GTSNPN and SVGIG (reference sequence). The CDR3 sequence is 15 residues long. CDR3 nucleotides: TGTGCCTGGAGGGCGGGGGGATTCCCTCTCAATGAGCAGTTCTTC. Translated: CAWRAGGFPLNEQFF.

J is TRBJ2-1 and V is TRBV14; 11 nucleotides align to TRBD1. Germline assignment: CDR1 SGHDN and CDR2 FVKESK. This CDR3 has 16 amino acids. J lost 9 bases, V lost 0 bases, and 7 bases had no gene match. The CDR3 sequence is CASSQDPGTGGTEQFF. The DNA for the CDR3 is TGTGCCAGCAGCCAAGATCCGGGGACAGGGGGTACTGAGCAGTTCTTC. The whole variable domain, filled in from reference TRBV14 and TRBJ2-1, reads EAGVTQFPSHSVIEKGQTVTLRCDPISGHDNLYWYRRVMGKEIKFLLHFVKESKQDESGMPNNRFLAERTGGTYSTLKVQPAELEDSGVYFCASSQDPGTGGTEQFFGPGTRLTVL.

This clonotype was seen a handful of times. The chain recombines TRBV7-6 with TRBJ1-3; 7 positions match TRBD1. The CDR3 is 16 amino acids. V lost 5 bases to trimming and J lost 0 bases; unmatched junction nucleotides: 7. The germline CDR1 and CDR2 sequences are SGHVS and FNYEAQ. The CDR3 sequence: CASSAWTGPSGNTIYF. Written as DNA, the CDR3 is TGTGCCAGCAGCGCATGGACAGGACCCTCTGGAAACACCATATATTTT. Full variable domain (missing parts from reference TRBV7-6 and TRBJ1-3): GAGVSQSPRYKVTKRGQDVALRCDPISGHVSLYWYRQALGQGPEFLTYFNYEAQQDKSGLPNDRFSAERPEGSISTLTIQRTEQRDSAMYRCASSAWTGPSGNTIYFGEGSWLTVV.

The chain employs TRBV7-2 and TRBJ2-5, with 15 nucleotides matching TRBD2. Trimming cost V 5 bases and J 5 bases; bases outside gene matches: 6. This CDR3 spans 16 amino acids. Germline assignment: CDR1 SGHTA and CDR2 FQGNSA. CDR3 DNA sequence: TGTGCCAGCAGCCGAGGACTAGCGGGAGGGGGGGAGACCCAGTACTTC. Amino acid sequence: CASSRGLAGGGETQYF.

This clonotype was seen just once. The chain links TRBV12-3 or TRBV12-4 to TRBJ1-2, with 7 bases identical to TRBD1. After removal of 7 bases from V and 6 bases from J, the junction contained 14 bases not matched to a gene. The CDR3 loop spans 15 amino acids. CDR3 sequence (DNA): TGTGCCAGCAATAGGGGCAGGGGGATTGGCCATGGCTACACCTTC. Residues: CASNRGRGIGHGYTF.

This clonotype has more than one count but fewer than ten. The V gene is TRBV5-6, the J gene TRBJ2-5; D is perhaps TRBD2 (6 bases). V was cut by 0 bases and J by 1 base, with 13 bases left in between. Germline V gives CDR1 SGHDT, CDR2 YYEEEE. The CDR3 consists of 16 residues. In nucleotides, the CDR3 is TGTGCCAGCAGCTTGGGGGGAGGAGGTGCCCAAGAGACCCAGTACTTC. Its translation: CASSLGGGGAQETQYF.

The gene calls are TRBV6-5 and TRBJ2-1, with TRBD2 identical over 14 bases. Trimming took 6 bases from V and 7 from J; bases not matched to a gene: 11. Germline lookup yields CDR1 MNHEY and CDR2 SVGAGI. The CDR3 spans 17 residues. The CDR3 region has the DNA TGTGCCAGCAGACTAACAAAGACTAGCGGGAGGGGGAATGAGCAGTTCTTC. This translates into CASRLTKTSGRGNEQFF.

Only a few counts were recorded for this clonotype. The chain joins TRBV6-6 to TRBJ1-5, with D perhaps TRBD1 (6 bases). V was clipped by 6 bases and J by 3 bases, with 9 bases between them. CDR1 and CDR2 (germline): MNHNY, SVGAGI (reference sequence). The CDR3 length is 13 residues. The CDR3 sequence is CASRGGNNQPQHF. CDR3 bases: TGTGCCAGCAGAGGGGGGAACAATCAGCCCCAGCATTTT.

The gene calls are TRBV7-9 and TRBJ1-1; perhaps TRBD1 as D (5 bases). CDR1 SEHNR and CDR2 FQNEAQ come from the germline V gene (reference sequence). V was trimmed by 5 bases and J by 3 bases, leaving 16 bases between them. CDR3 length: 15 amino acids. CDR3 residues: CASSNLRGGDTEAFF. The CDR3 DNA reads as TGTGCCAGCAGCAACCTTCGTGGGGGAGACACTGAAGCTTTCTTT. The entire variable domain, with the rest obtained from reference TRBV7-9 and TRBJ1-1, is as follows: DTGVSQNPRHKITKRGQNVTFRCDPISEHNRLYWYRQTLGQGPEFLTYFQNEAQLEKSRLLSDRFSAERPKGSFSTLEIQRTEQGDSAMYLCASSNLRGGDTEAFFGQGTRLTVV.

V usage is TRBV5-6 and J usage is TRBJ2-1; 11 bases match TRBD2. CDR1 and CDR2 from the germline V gene are SGHDT and YYEEEE. The junction had 12 bases not matched to a gene; V was cut back by 4 bases and J by 6 bases. This CDR3 contains 17 residues. The DNA for the CDR3 is TGTGCCAGCAGCCGTACTAGCGGGAGTATTCAGGGCAATGAGCAGTTCTTC. It translates to CASSRTSGSIQGNEQFF.

The chain couples TRBV15 to TRBJ2-7; D may match TRBD1 or TRBD2 (7 bases each). This CDR3 is 16 amino acids long. Per germline, CDR1 LNHNV and CDR2 YYDKDF (reference sequence). V shed 0 bases and J shed 1 base, with 13 bases lying between them. This CDR3 reads CATSRDWEGASYEQYF. In DNA, the CDR3 is TGTGCCACCAGCAGAGATTGGGAGGGGGCTTCCTACGAGCAGTACTTC.

By share, this clonotype counts as hyperexpanded (1% or more). This chain joins TRBV10-3 and TRBJ2-3; TRBD1 might be the D (6 bases). This CDR3 has 17 amino acids. Per germline, CDR1 ENHRY and CDR2 SYGVKD. Trimming took 0 bases from V and 4 from J, leaving 17 bases between them. CDR3 sequence reads: CAISESAPGVGADTQYF. The DNA for the CDR3 is TGTGCCATCAGTGAGTCGGCCCCAGGGGTCGGCGCAGATACGCAGTATTTT.

Only one count was recorded for this clonotype. The chain joins TRBV19 to TRBJ2-1; 12 nucleotides agree with TRBD2. This CDR3 region has 16 residues. Looked up from germline, CDR1 is LNHDA and CDR2 is SQIVND (reference sequence). Germline trimming cut 5 bases from V and 4 bases from J; bases unmatched to any gene: 6. The CDR3 sequence is CASSPLAGGLYNEQFF. CDR3 DNA sequence: TGTGCCAGTAGTCCTCTAGCGGGGGGGCTTTACAATGAGCAGTTCTTC.

This clonotype has a handful of counts. CDR3 residues: CASSPDAQGILEQYF. For the CDR3, the DNA is TGTGCCAGCAGTCCCGACGCACAGGGGATCCTGGAGCAGTACTTC. The chain links TRBV27 to TRBJ2-7, with 7 bases fitting TRBD1. The CDR3 has 15 residues. The germline V gene has CDR1 MNHEY and CDR2 SMNVEV (reference sequence). With V trimmed by 5 bases and J by 7 bases, 14 bases remained unmatched.

V and J are TRBV29-1 and TRBJ2-3; D unresolved. Germline V gives CDR1 SQVTM, CDR2 ANQGSEA. V was trimmed by 3 bases and J by 0 bases, leaving 22 bases between them. This CDR3 spans 18 amino acids. The DNA of the CDR3 is TGCAGCGTTGACTATTCGGGTCTGGTTGGAGCTAGCACAGATACGCAGTATTTT. Protein: CSVDYSGLVGASTDTQYF.

The chain is built from TRBV6-5 and TRBJ1-5; no clear D gene. The germline gives CDR1 MNHEY, CDR2 SVGAGI. Trimming took off 0 bases at V and 3 bases at J, with 12 bases between the two ends. The CDR3 runs 16 residues. CDR3: CASSYSIWADNQPQHF. The CDR3 DNA sequence: TGTGCCAGCAGTTACTCAATTTGGGCAGACAATCAGCCCCAGCATTTT.

V is TRBV5-6 and J is TRBJ1-6, with 12 bases aligning to TRBD1. The trim removed 10 bases at V and 7 bases at J, leaving 9 bases unmatched. Per the germline V gene, CDR1 is SGHDT and CDR2 is YYEEEE. The CDR3 extends over 15 amino acids. The DNA of the CDR3 is TGTGCCTGGAGTGTGGGACAGGGGGCAAATTCACCCCTCCACTTT. Its translation: CAWSVGQGANSPLHF.

The chain has TRBV19 and TRBJ2-1, with a tentative D call TRBD1 (6 bases). Trimming removed 6 bases at V and 2 bases at J, with 17 bases between. CDR1 and CDR2 from the germline V gene are LNHDA and SQIVND (reference sequence). CDR3 size: 16 residues. CDR3 protein: CASSPVRGYTYNEQFF. The CDR3 nucleotides read TGTGCCAGTAGCCCTGTCAGGGGTTACACCTACAATGAGCAGTTCTTC.

J is TRBJ1-6 and V is TRBV12-3 or TRBV12-4; a weak D match, TRBD1 (6 bases). There are 14 residues in the CDR3. Trimming took off 6 bases at V and 10 bases at J, with 16 bases between the two ends. The DNA for the CDR3 is TGTGCCAGCAGCCAATTCACAGGGAAGTCACCCCTCCACTTT. Translation: CASSQFTGKSPLHF.

Points on this clonotype: The junction does not match germline at one end; this may be a read error. The chain has TRBV19 and TRBJ2-5; no firm D call. Germline V gives CDR1 LNHDA, CDR2 SQIVND (reference sequence). The CDR3 covers 13 residues. This chain's CDR3 is CASSIWRRETQYF. The CDR3 DNA sequence: TGCGCCAGTAGTATATGGCGGCGGGAGACCCAGTACTTC.